A single sample is the source of the 10 T cell receptor beta chains below, sequenced in a study of cytomegalovirus exposure and HLA in healthy donors (TCRdb year 2017). Library preparation used the immunoSEQ multiplex PCR assay. The multiplex PCR relied on a mix of 60 forward primers for TCR Vbeta segments and 13 reverse primers for TCR Jbeta segments. TCRdb obtained this table from immuneACCESS and retained in-frame rearrangements with V and J assigned. These tables miss some clones; where compared with another copy, unresolved V genes account for less than half of the shortfall, and the remainder is unexplained. A total of 120,000 to 150,000 clones appear in this sample, around 79% of them only once. The ten largest account for around 1.7% of the sample. The specimen sequenced was PBMCs. The receptors come from a woman aged 25 to 45 in good health and CMV-seronegative.

This clone was seen a few times. The chain couples TRBV7-2 to TRBJ2-3; D is possibly TRBD2 (5 bases). This CDR3 is built from 13 residues. Germline V gives CDR1 SGHTA, CDR2 FQGNSA. V lost 4 bases to trimming and J lost 1 base, with 6 bases between them. The CDR3 spells CASSWRGTDTQYF. Written as DNA, the CDR3 is TGTGCCAGCAGCTGGCGGGGCACAGATACGCAGTATTTT. The variable domain in full, with the rest retrieved from reference TRBV7-2 and TRBJ2-3, is GAGVSQSPSNKVTEKGKDVELRCDPISGHTALYWYRQSLGQGLEFLIYFQGNSAPDKSGLPSDRFSAERTGGSVSTLTIQRTQQEDSAVYLCASSWRGTDTQYFGPGTRLTVL.

V and J are TRBV19 and TRBJ1-5; 9 bases line up with TRBD1. V shed 1 base, J shed 7 bases, and the junction held 8 bases outside the gene matches. CDR1 and CDR2 (germline): LNHDA, SQIVND (reference sequence). This CDR3 has 16 amino acids. The CDR3 sequence: CASSIVDRGPGQPQHF. The DNA for the CDR3 is TGTGCCAGTAGTATAGTGGACAGGGGCCCCGGGCAGCCCCAGCATTTT.

The chain has TRBV6-6 and TRBJ2-6, with unresolved D. CDR3 length: 15 amino acids. V was shortened by 5 bases and J by 2 bases, with 10 bases between the two germline ends. CDR1 is MNHNY, CDR2 SVGAGI, per germline (reference sequence). The CDR3 region is CASSREIAGANVLTF. The CDR3 DNA reads TGTGCCAGCAGTCGCGAAATAGCTGGGGCCAACGTCCTGACTTTC.

DNA of the CDR3: TGTGCCAGCAGTTTGGGTTCGGGGGTAGAAAAACTGTTTTTT. Its translation: CASSLGSGVEKLFF. J is TRBJ1-4 and V is TRBV27; the D gene is possibly TRBD1 (5 bases). V lost 3 bases and J 8 bases, leaving 13 bases between the germline ends. Germline values: CDR1 MNHEY, CDR2 SMNVEV (reference sequence). This CDR3 comprises 14 residues. Based on the CDR3 plus reference TRBV27 and TRBJ1-4, the full variable domain is EAQVTQNPRYLITVTGKKLTVTCSQNMNHEYMSWYRQDPGLGLRQIYYSMNVEVTDKGDVPEGYKVSRKEKRNFPLILESPSPNQTSLYFCASSLGSGVEKLFFGSGTQLSVL.

The chain links TRBV5-1 to TRBJ2-3; the match to TRBD2 covers 9 bases. Trimming at V came to 2 bases and at J to 4 bases, leaving 5 bases not matched to a gene. The CDR3 runs to 15 residues. The V gene's germline CDR1 is SGHRS and CDR2 YFSETQ. CDR3 in DNA: TGCGCCAGCAGCTTAGGCGGGGGGGCCTCAGATACGCAGTATTTT. Protein product: CASSLGGGASDTQYF.

The V and J genes are TRBV4-2 and TRBJ2-3, with TRBD2 matching over 11 bases. V gave up 0 bases and J gave up 3 bases; unmatched junction bases: 5. Germline values: CDR1 LGHNA, CDR2 YNFKEQ. The CDR3 is 17 amino acids. CDR3 nucleotide sequence: TGTGCCAGCAGCCAAGACCCTAGCGGGGGGATGACAGATACGCAGTATTTT. Translation gives CASSQDPSGGMTDTQYF.

The gene calls are TRBV19 and TRBJ2-7, with D possibly TRBD2 on 6 matching bases. V lost 6 bases and J 4 bases, leaving 16 bases between the germline ends. CDR1 is LNHDA and CDR2 is SQIVND in the germline V gene (reference sequence). The CDR3 sequence is 14 residues long. The CDR3 protein is CASRTGGPGYEQYF. The CDR3 coding sequence is TGTGCCAGTAGAACCGGGGGTCCGGGGTACGAGCAGTACTTC.

The chain combines TRBV4-1 with TRBJ1-1; tentatively, D is TRBD1 (6 bases). Germline values: CDR1 MGHRA, CDR2 YSYEKL. The CDR3 runs 14 residues. V lost 0 bases and J lost 3, with 8 bases in between. DNA for the CDR3: TGCGCCAGCAGCCAAGATAGGGGGTACACTGAAGCTTTCTTT. It specifies CASSQDRGYTEAFF.

The chain employs TRBV7-3 and TRBJ2-2; 10 nucleotides align to TRBD2. The CDR3 runs 15 residues. Germline V CDR1 and CDR2: SGHTA, FQGTGA. V trimming: 1 base; J trimming: 5 bases; junction bases outside the gene matches: 1. The CDR3 DNA reads as TGTGCCAGCAGCTTAAGTAGCGGGGGGACCGGGGAGCTGTTTTTT. Amino acids: CASSLSSGGTGELFF.

The chain joins TRBV9 to TRBJ1-1; a possible D gene is TRBD1 (6 bases). The CDR3 sequence is 15 residues long. The V and J ends lost 7 bases and 0 bases respectively, with 16 bases between them. Germline V gene sequence: CDR1 SGDLS, CDR2 YYNGEE. CDR3 nucleotides: TGTGCCAGCTCCACAACGGGACAATTGAACACTGAAGCTTTCTTT. As protein: CASSTTGQLNTEAFF. The full variable domain, completed using reference TRBV9 and TRBJ1-1, is DSGVTQTPKHLITATGQRVTLRCSPRSGDLSVYWYQQSLDQGLQFLIQYYNGEERAKGNILERFSAQQFPDLHSELNLSSLELGDSALYFCASSTTGQLNTEAFFGQGTRLTVV.